The rows below give T cell receptor beta chains drawn from one sample of a study of response to subunit inactivated influenza vaccine. TCRdb processed the RT-PCR reads anew with MiXCR; each CDR3 protein has one entry. The table shows more than 450,000 distinct CDR3 sequences, with 7.6% occurring only once. Sample: PBMCs from blood, taken less than 30 months after vaccination. Receptors were obtained from a man between 50 and 75 years old who received an inactivated influenza vaccine. CDR3s include the opening cysteine and the closing phenylalanine or tryptophan. D genes are given only for firm matches. For some rows the clone size is stated as once, few or many, or as a class when expanded; others skip it.

D gene: TRBD1; J gene: TRBJ2-1; clone size: -; CDR3 length: 15; V gene: TRBV7-9; CDR3 DNA: TGTGCCAGCAGCTTAGAGGGACAGGGTGAGGATGAGCAGTTCTTC; CDR3 protein: CASSLEGQGEDEQFF
D gene: -; J gene: TRBJ2-7; clone size: many; CDR3 length: 14; V gene: TRBV29-1; CDR3 DNA: TGCAGCGCCGCGGGACAGCTAGATAGCTACGAGCAGTACTTC; CDR3 protein: CSAAGQLDSYEQYF
D gene: -; J gene: TRBJ2-1; clone size: many; CDR3 length: 14; V gene: TRBV4-3; CDR3 DNA: TGCGCCAGTAGCGACAGGGAGGGTTTTAATGAGCAGTTCTTC; CDR3 protein: CASSDREGFNEQFF
D gene: -; J gene: TRBJ1-5; clone size: many; CDR3 length: 12; V gene: TRBV15; CDR3 DNA: TGTGCCACCAGCAGAGACCATCAGCCCCAGCATTTT; CDR3 protein: CATSRDHQPQHF
D gene: -; J gene: TRBJ2-4; clone size: many; CDR3 length: 16; V gene: TRBV7-2; CDR3 DNA: TGTGCCAGCAGCTTAGGACCGGACCCTCTGAGAAACATTCAGTACTTC; CDR3 protein: CASSLGPDPLRNIQYF
D gene: TRBD2; J gene: TRBJ2-1; clone size: -; CDR3 length: 16; V gene: TRBV7-9; CDR3 DNA: TGTGCCAGCAGCAACGCGCCGGGACTAGTGGGTCATGAGCAGTTCTTC; CDR3 protein: CASSNAPGLVGHEQFF
D gene: -; J gene: TRBJ1-2; clone size: -; CDR3 length: 14; V gene: TRBV12-2; CDR3 DNA: TGTGCAAGTCGCTTACGAACAGGCTACTATGGCTACACCTTC; CDR3 protein: CASRLRTGYYGYTF
D gene: TRBD2; J gene: TRBJ2-1; clone size: -; CDR3 length: 14; V gene: TRBV2; CDR3 DNA: TGTGCCAGCAGTGGCGGGAGCCTCTACAATGAGCAGTTCTTC; CDR3 protein: CASSGGSLYNEQFF
D gene: TRBD1; J gene: TRBJ2-1; clone size: -; CDR3 length: 18; V gene: TRBV14; CDR3 DNA: TGTGCCAGCAGCCAAGAACCCGCGCAGGGGGCATCCTTAGGGGAGCAGTTCTTC; CDR3 protein: CASSQEPAQGASLGEQFF
D gene: TRBD1; J gene: TRBJ1-4; clone size: many; CDR3 length: 15; V gene: TRBV6-1; CDR3 DNA: TGTGCCAGCAGTCCCCGGGACAGGGGGGACGAAAAACTGTTTTTT; CDR3 protein: CASSPRDRGDEKLFF
D gene: -; J gene: TRBJ2-1; clone size: -; CDR3 length: 14; V gene: TRBV6-2/TRBV6-3; CDR3 DNA: TGTGCCAGCAAGGTCAGCGGAGCCTACAATGAGCAGTTCTTC; CDR3 protein: CASKVSGAYNEQFF
D gene: -; J gene: TRBJ1-2; clone size: few; CDR3 length: 13; V gene: TRBV12-3/TRBV12-4; CDR3 DNA: TGTGCCAGCAGTCAGGACAGCCGCTATGGCTACACCTTC; CDR3 protein: CASSQDSRYGYTF
D gene: -; J gene: TRBJ2-2; clone size: -; CDR3 length: 16; V gene: TRBV10-3; CDR3 DNA: TGTGCCATCAGTTCCTTGGGACTCACGAACACCGGGGAGCTGTTTTTT; CDR3 protein: CAISSLGLTNTGELFF
D gene: TRBD1; J gene: TRBJ2-6; clone size: -; CDR3 length: 17; V gene: TRBV28; CDR3 DNA: TGTGCCAGCAGTTTAAGGACAGGGAAACATGGGGCCAACGTCCTGACTTTC; CDR3 protein: CASSLRTGKHGANVLTF
D gene: TRBD1; J gene: TRBJ2-3; clone size: -; CDR3 length: 16; V gene: TRBV7-8; CDR3 DNA: TGTGCCAGCAGCTTAGCCGACAGGGGAATTACAGATACGCAGTATTTT; CDR3 protein: CASSLADRGITDTQYF
D gene: -; J gene: TRBJ1-6; clone size: -; CDR3 length: 15; V gene: TRBV7-9; CDR3 DNA: TGTGCCAGCAGCGCCATAGCCGCAGGGTCATCACCCCTCCACTTT; CDR3 protein: CASSAIAAGSSPLHF
D gene: -; J gene: TRBJ2-5; clone size: -; CDR3 length: 14; V gene: TRBV5-1; CDR3 DNA: TGCGCCAGCAGTTCTGCAGGTAACCAAGAGACCCAGTACTTC; CDR3 protein: CASSSAGNQETQYF
D gene: -; J gene: TRBJ2-2; clone size: -; CDR3 length: 15; V gene: TRBV7-2; CDR3 DNA: TGTGCCAGCAGCTTACAGCTCGCGAACACCGGGGAGCTGTTTTTT; CDR3 protein: CASSLQLANTGELFF
D gene: -; J gene: TRBJ2-3; clone size: few; CDR3 length: 12; V gene: TRBV20-1; CDR3 DNA: TGCAGTGCTAGAGGGTCGCGAGATACGCAGTATTTT; CDR3 protein: CSARGSRDTQYF
D gene: TRBD2; J gene: TRBJ2-1; clone size: once; CDR3 length: 17; V gene: TRBV3-1; CDR3 DNA: TGTGCCAGCAGCTCCGCTAGCGGGGGGGCGTCCTACAATGAGCAGTTCTTC; CDR3 protein: CASSSASGGASYNEQFF
D gene: -; J gene: TRBJ2-2; clone size: many; CDR3 length: 14; V gene: TRBV5-8; CDR3 DNA: TGTGCCAGCAGCCCCTGGAAGTTAGCCGGGGAGCTGTTTTTT; CDR3 protein: CASSPWKLAGELFF
D gene: -; J gene: TRBJ2-3; clone size: many; CDR3 length: 14; V gene: TRBV20-1; CDR3 DNA: TGCAGTGCCAGACCGCTAGCGCGGGCAGATACGCAGTATTTT; CDR3 protein: CSARPLARADTQYF
D gene: TRBD2; J gene: TRBJ2-2; clone size: many; CDR3 length: 17; V gene: TRBV4-2; CDR3 DNA: TGTGCCAGCAGCCAAGTGGAACTAGCGGGGAACACCGGGGAGCTGTTTTTT; CDR3 protein: CASSQVELAGNTGELFF
D gene: TRBD2; J gene: TRBJ2-3; clone size: many; CDR3 length: 16; V gene: TRBV7-6; CDR3 DNA: TGTGCCAGCAGCTTAGGCCTAGCGGAGAGCACAGATACGCAGTATTTT; CDR3 protein: CASSLGLAESTDTQYF
D gene: -; J gene: TRBJ2-3; clone size: many; CDR3 length: 12; V gene: TRBV7-2; CDR3 DNA: TGTGCCAGCAGCCTTGGGGGGTATACGCAGTATTTT; CDR3 protein: CASSLGGYTQYF
D gene: -; J gene: TRBJ1-1; clone size: -; CDR3 length: 14; V gene: TRBV6-5; CDR3 DNA: TGTGCCAGCAGTTACTTCGGGGCCGGGGTAGAAGCTTTCTTT; CDR3 protein: CASSYFGAGVEAFF
D gene: -; J gene: TRBJ2-3; clone size: many; CDR3 length: 15; V gene: TRBV10-3; CDR3 DNA: TGTGCCATCAGTGAGTCAGGGGTGAGCACAGATACGCAGTATTTT; CDR3 protein: CAISESGVSTDTQYF
D gene: -; J gene: TRBJ1-4; clone size: -; CDR3 length: 16; V gene: TRBV4-3; CDR3 DNA: TGCGCCAGCAGCCAAACAGGGATGACCTCAAATGAAAAACTGTTTTTT; CDR3 protein: CASSQTGMTSNEKLFF
D gene: -; J gene: TRBJ2-7; clone size: many; CDR3 length: 14; V gene: TRBV7-2; CDR3 DNA: TGTGCCAGCAGCTTCAGCGTCTCCTCCTACGAGCAGTACTTC; CDR3 protein: CASSFSVSSYEQYF
D gene: TRBD2; J gene: TRBJ2-7; clone size: few; CDR3 length: 16; V gene: TRBV25-1; CDR3 DNA: TGTGCCAGCAGTGACCCGGGAGGTTCGAGCTCCTACGAGCAGTACTTC; CDR3 protein: CASSDPGGSSSYEQYF
D gene: -; J gene: TRBJ2-2; clone size: few; CDR3 length: 14; V gene: TRBV5-1; CDR3 DNA: TGCGCCAGCAGCACCCGCGGGAACACCGGGGAGCTGTTTTTT; CDR3 protein: CASSTRGNTGELFF
D gene: TRBD1; J gene: TRBJ1-5; clone size: few; CDR3 length: 15; V gene: TRBV5-5; CDR3 DNA: TGTGCCAGCAGCTGGGGACAGGGGGCTGGTCAGCCCCAGCATTTT; CDR3 protein: CASSWGQGAGQPQHF
D gene: -; J gene: TRBJ2-1; clone size: -; CDR3 length: 16; V gene: TRBV15; CDR3 DNA: TGTGCCACCAGCGGGGAAAGGGGAATCTCCTACAATGAGCAGTTCTTC; CDR3 protein: CATSGERGISYNEQFF
D gene: -; J gene: TRBJ1-5; clone size: many; CDR3 length: 15; V gene: TRBV20-1; CDR3 DNA: TGCAGTGCGGTCCTCAGGGGAATATTCAATCAGCCCCAGCATTTT; CDR3 protein: CSAVLRGIFNQPQHF
D gene: TRBD1; J gene: TRBJ2-3; clone size: -; CDR3 length: 17; V gene: TRBV4-3; CDR3 DNA: TGCGCCAGCAGCCAAGTGTACGCAGACAGGGCCACAGATACGCAGTATTTT; CDR3 protein: CASSQVYADRATDTQYF
D gene: -; J gene: TRBJ2-3; clone size: few; CDR3 length: 15; V gene: TRBV11-2; CDR3 DNA: TGTGCCAGCAGCACGGGTGGGGGCCTTACAGATACGCAGTATTTT; CDR3 protein: CASSTGGGLTDTQYF
D gene: TRBD2; J gene: TRBJ2-1; clone size: -; CDR3 length: 16; V gene: TRBV6-5; CDR3 DNA: TGTGCCAGCAGTTACTTCGGACTAGCGGGCTACAATGAGCAGTTCTTC; CDR3 protein: CASSYFGLAGYNEQFF
D gene: -; J gene: TRBJ1-1; clone size: few; CDR3 length: 14; V gene: TRBV18; CDR3 DNA: TGTGCCAGCTCACCCGGACAGAGGACCACTGAAGCTTTCTTT; CDR3 protein: CASSPGQRTTEAFF
D gene: -; J gene: TRBJ2-7; clone size: -; CDR3 length: 17; V gene: TRBV7-9; CDR3 DNA: TGTGCCAGCAGCTCCAGGGACGGGGCGGCAAGTATCTACGAGCAGTACTTC; CDR3 protein: CASSSRDGAASIYEQYF
D gene: TRBD2; J gene: TRBJ2-3; clone size: few; CDR3 length: 15; V gene: TRBV15; CDR3 DNA: TGTGCCACCAGTAGCGGGGGAACTAGCACAGATACGCAGTATTTT; CDR3 protein: CATSSGGTSTDTQYF